The 7 T cell receptor beta chains given below trace back to one sample, sequenced in a study of shared clonotypes between healthy human individuals. Profiled with immunoSEQ multiplex PCR; TCRdb holds only in-frame clones, not every one. The sample comprises nearly 1,000,000 clones, more than 75% of which are singletons, and over 1.3% rests with the top ten. The sample was memory CD4+ T cells sorted from blood. Subset specified: CD45RA-negative fraction. The origin of the receptors is a man between 18 and 29 years old in good health.

The chain has TRBV5-6 and TRBJ2-7; 7 nucleotides align to TRBD2. J lost 6 bases, V lost 0 bases, and 3 bases had no gene match. The germline CDR1 and CDR2 sequences are SGHDT and YYEEEE. This CDR3 has 13 residues. CDR3 sequence: CASSLAPGGEQYF. The DNA of the CDR3 is TGTGCCAGCAGCTTGGCCCCGGGAGGCGAGCAGTACTTC.

Details on this clone: Within the sample, other DNA sequences also encode this same CDR3. CDR3 nucleotide sequence: TGTGCCAGCAGTTACTCGAGAGGATCGACAAATTCACCCCTCCACTTT. It is translated as CASSYSRGSTNSPLHF. The chain combines TRBV6-5 with TRBJ1-6; D is undetermined. The CDR3 runs to 16 residues. Germline assignment: CDR1 MNHEY and CDR2 SVGAGI. The germline V and J ends were trimmed by 0 bases and 7 bases, with 13 bases remaining between them.

This rearrangement joins TRBV7-6 to TRBJ2-7, with TRBD1 matching 9 bases. The CDR3 covers 16 residues. Trimming at V came to 7 bases and at J to 1 base, leaving 11 bases not matched to a gene. From germline, CDR1 is SGHVS and CDR2 FNYEAQ. CDR3 residues: CASTPRPGQGSYEQYF. In nucleotides, the CDR3 is TGTGCCAGCACCCCACGACCGGGACAGGGATCCTACGAGCAGTACTTC.

This clone came up once. This specimen includes other DNA sequences encoding the same CDR3. This chain uses TRBV7-9 with TRBJ1-1, with a tentative D call TRBD1 (6 bases). Deletions cut 6 bases from V and 8 bases from J, with 13 bases between. This CDR3 spans 12 amino acids. Looked up from germline, CDR1 is SEHNR and CDR2 is FQNEAQ (reference sequence). The CDR3 sequence is CASSRGTPEAFF. CDR3 nucleotides: TGTGCCAGCAGTCGCGGGACACCCGAAGCTTTCTTT.

The rearrangement joins TRBV19 to TRBJ1-1; TRBD1 matches at 10 bases. With 3 bases clipped from V and 0 bases from J, the junction kept 4 bases outside the gene matches. Per germline, CDR1 LNHDA and CDR2 SQIVND (reference sequence). The CDR3 length is 16 residues. The CDR3 spells CASSMGQGLMNTEAFF. CDR3 DNA sequence: TGTGCCAGTAGTATGGGACAGGGGTTAATGAACACTGAAGCTTTCTTT.

The chain is built from TRBV2 and TRBJ1-1; 7 positions agree with TRBD1. The germline V gene has CDR1 SNHLY and CDR2 FYNNEI. There are 13 residues in the CDR3. J lost 7 bases, V lost 10 bases, and 12 bases had no gene match. The DNA for the CDR3 is TGTGCCACACGGGGACAGAACGCAGGTGAAGCTTTCTTT. Translated: CATRGQNAGEAFF.

J is TRBJ2-7 and V is TRBV6-1, with D perhaps being TRBD1 or TRBD2 (5 bases each). V dropped 11 bases and J dropped 2 bases, with 10 bases sitting between them. Germline V gives CDR1 MNHNS, CDR2 SASEGT. CDR3 size: 11 residues. The DNA for the CDR3 is TGTGCCGGGACCGTAACCTACGAGCAGTACTTC. It yields the protein CAGTVTYEQYF.